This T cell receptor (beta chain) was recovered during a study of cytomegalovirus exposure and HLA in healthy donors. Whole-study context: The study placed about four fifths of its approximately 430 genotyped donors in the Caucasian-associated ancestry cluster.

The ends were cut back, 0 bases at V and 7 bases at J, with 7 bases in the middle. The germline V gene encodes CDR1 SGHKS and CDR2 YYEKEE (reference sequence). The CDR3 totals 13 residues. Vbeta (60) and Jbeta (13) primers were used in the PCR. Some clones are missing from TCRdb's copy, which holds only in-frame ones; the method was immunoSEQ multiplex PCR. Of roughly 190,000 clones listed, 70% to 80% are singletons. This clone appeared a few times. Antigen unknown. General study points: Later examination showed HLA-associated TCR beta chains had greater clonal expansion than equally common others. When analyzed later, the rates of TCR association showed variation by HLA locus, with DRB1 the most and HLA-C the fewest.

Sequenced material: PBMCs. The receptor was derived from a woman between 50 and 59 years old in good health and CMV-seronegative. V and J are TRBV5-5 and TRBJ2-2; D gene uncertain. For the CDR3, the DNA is TGTGCCAGCAGCTTGGGAGCAATCGGGGAGCTGTTTTTT. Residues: CASSLGAIGELFF. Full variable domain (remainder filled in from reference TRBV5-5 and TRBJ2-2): DAGVTQSPTHLIKTRGQQVTLRCSPISGHKSVSWYQQVLGQGPQFIFQYYEKEERGRGNFPDRFSARQFPNYSSELNVNALLLGDSALYLCASSLGAIGELFFGEGSRLTVL.